This is a list of T cell receptor beta chains from one sample in a study of T cells after yellow fever vaccination. Each CDR3 protein gets one entry after TCRdb re-called the 5' RACE reads with MiXCR. The sample consists of 320,000 or so distinct CDR3 sequences, roughly 8.4% of them appearing once. The material was PBMCs, obtained around 45 days after the first yellow fever vaccination. The receptor set was obtained from a man aged 18 to 29 who received the YFV17D yellow fever vaccine. The CDR3 runs from the conserved cysteine through the conserved F or W. The order of the fields is D gene, CDR3 length, clone size, V gene, J gene, CDR3 DNA, CDR3 protein. A D gene is named only where the DNA matches it firmly. A row's size may be missing; if present it is once, few, many or a size class.

d_gene: NA
len: 16
abundance: NA
v_gene: TRBV11-2
j_gene: TRBJ1-3
CDR3nt: TGTGCCAGCAGCTTAGATCAGGTCCTCTCTGGAAACACCATATATTTT
CDR3aa: CASSLDQVLSGNTIYF

d_gene: TRBD2
len: 17
abundance: NA
v_gene: TRBV11-3
j_gene: TRBJ2-1
CDR3nt: TGTGCCAGCAGCCTCGGGAAGCGGGGGGGTGTTTACAATGAGCAGTTCTTC
CDR3aa: CASSLGKRGGVYNEQFF

d_gene: TRBD1
len: 18
abundance: few
v_gene: TRBV7-6
j_gene: TRBJ2-5
CDR3nt: TGTGCCAGCAGCCGCCCCAGGGGGCAGGGGGTCTACCAAGAGACCCAGTACTTC
CDR3aa: CASSRPRGQGVYQETQYF

d_gene: TRBD1
len: 15
abundance: few
v_gene: TRBV5-1
j_gene: TRBJ1-4
CDR3nt: TGCGCCAGCAGCCCCACGACAGGGGGCAGCGAAAAACTGTTTTTT
CDR3aa: CASSPTTGGSEKLFF

d_gene: NA
len: 14
abundance: few
v_gene: TRBV13
j_gene: TRBJ2-7
CDR3nt: TGTGCCAGCAGCTTATTTGAGACTTCCTACGAGCAGTACTTC
CDR3aa: CASSLFETSYEQYF

d_gene: NA
len: 14
abundance: few
v_gene: TRBV20-1
j_gene: TRBJ1-6
CDR3nt: TGCAGTGCCGATGGGAGGTCCACCTATTCACCCCTCCACTTT
CDR3aa: CSADGRSTYSPLHF

d_gene: NA
len: 11
abundance: NA
v_gene: TRBV12-3/TRBV12-4
j_gene: TRBJ1-1
CDR3nt: TGTGCCAGCAGTGCACAGGGTGAAGCTTTCTTT
CDR3aa: CASSAQGEAFF

d_gene: NA
len: 15
abundance: NA
v_gene: TRBV29-1
j_gene: TRBJ1-3
CDR3nt: TGCAGCGTTCGCACCGGGGCGGACTCTGGAAACACCATATATTTT
CDR3aa: CSVRTGADSGNTIYF

d_gene: NA
len: 13
abundance: NA
v_gene: TRBV15
j_gene: TRBJ1-5
CDR3nt: TGTGCCACCAGCAGGGACGTAAATCAGCCCCAGCATTTT
CDR3aa: CATSRDVNQPQHF

d_gene: NA
len: 14
abundance: many
v_gene: TRBV24-1
j_gene: TRBJ2-5
CDR3nt: TGTGCCACCAGTGATGCCGGTATCCAAGAGACCCAGTACTTC
CDR3aa: CATSDAGIQETQYF

d_gene: NA
len: 16
abundance: few
v_gene: TRBV28
j_gene: TRBJ2-5
CDR3nt: TGTGCCAGCAGTTTTATAGGCACCCATGGACGGGAGACCCAGTACTTC
CDR3aa: CASSFIGTHGRETQYF

d_gene: NA
len: 15
abundance: few
v_gene: TRBV15
j_gene: TRBJ1-5
CDR3nt: TGTGCCACCAGCAGAGATTGGGCACTAGGGCAGCCCCAGCATTTT
CDR3aa: CATSRDWALGQPQHF

d_gene: TRBD2
len: 16
abundance: few
v_gene: TRBV4-1
j_gene: TRBJ2-5
CDR3nt: TGCGCCAGCAGCCCTCTTAGCGGGGGGAGCCGAGAGACCCAGTACTTC
CDR3aa: CASSPLSGGSRETQYF

d_gene: TRBD2
len: 15
abundance: NA
v_gene: TRBV28
j_gene: TRBJ2-3
CDR3nt: TGTGCCAGCAGTTTACTCGGGAGGGAGACAGATACGCAGTATTTT
CDR3aa: CASSLLGRETDTQYF

d_gene: TRBD2
len: 15
abundance: NA
v_gene: TRBV5-1
j_gene: TRBJ2-1
CDR3nt: TGCGCCAGCAAACCGGGGACTAGCGCCTACAATGAGCAGTTCTTC
CDR3aa: CASKPGTSAYNEQFF

d_gene: TRBD1
len: 15
abundance: many
v_gene: TRBV7-2
j_gene: TRBJ2-5
CDR3nt: TGTGCCAGCAGCTTATTCGGGACAGAGGAAGAGACCCAGTACTTC
CDR3aa: CASSLFGTEEETQYF

d_gene: TRBD1
len: 15
abundance: NA
v_gene: TRBV12-3/TRBV12-4
j_gene: TRBJ2-2
CDR3nt: TGTGCCAGCAAGCGGACAGGGGGGGACACCGGGGAGCTGTTTTTT
CDR3aa: CASKRTGGDTGELFF

d_gene: NA
len: 16
abundance: few
v_gene: TRBV15
j_gene: TRBJ2-3
CDR3nt: TGTGCCACCAGCAGAGGGGAGGGGGAAGGCGCAGATACGCAGTATTTT
CDR3aa: CATSRGEGEGADTQYF

d_gene: TRBD1
len: 16
abundance: few
v_gene: TRBV15
j_gene: TRBJ1-1
CDR3nt: TGTGCCACCAGCTTGGAACCCGGACAGGGGAACACTGAAGCTTTCTTT
CDR3aa: CATSLEPGQGNTEAFF

d_gene: NA
len: 14
abundance: NA
v_gene: TRBV7-2
j_gene: TRBJ1-1
CDR3nt: TGTGCCAGCAGCTTACCAATTAGAACACTTCGAGCTTTCTTT
CDR3aa: CASSLPIRTLRAFF

d_gene: NA
len: 15
abundance: NA
v_gene: TRBV5-1
j_gene: TRBJ1-6
CDR3nt: TGCGCCAGCACCGAAAGCGGGCCTGGTTATTCACCCCTCCACTTT
CDR3aa: CASTESGPGYSPLHF

d_gene: NA
len: 15
abundance: many
v_gene: TRBV6-5
j_gene: TRBJ2-3
CDR3nt: TGTGCCAGCAGTTACGAGCTAGCAAGCACAGATACGCAGTATTTT
CDR3aa: CASSYELASTDTQYF

d_gene: TRBD1
len: 15
abundance: NA
v_gene: TRBV15
j_gene: TRBJ1-5
CDR3nt: TGTGCCACCCAAAGACAGGGAATTAAGAATCAGCGCCAGCATTTT
CDR3aa: CATQRQGIKNQRQHF

d_gene: NA
len: 12
abundance: NA
v_gene: TRBV6-2/TRBV6-3
j_gene: TRBJ1-5
CDR3nt: TGTGCCAGCTCGGAGTCAGTTCAGCCCCAGCATTTT
CDR3aa: CASSESVQPQHF

d_gene: NA
len: 14
abundance: NA
v_gene: TRBV20-1
j_gene: TRBJ1-2
CDR3nt: TGCAGTGCTAGAGACTGGGACGGAGTCTATGGCTACACCTTC
CDR3aa: CSARDWDGVYGYTF

d_gene: NA
len: 13
abundance: NA
v_gene: TRBV6-1
j_gene: TRBJ1-5
CDR3nt: TGTGCCAGCAGCCTGACTTCGAGGCAGCCCCAGCATTTT
CDR3aa: CASSLTSRQPQHF

d_gene: NA
len: 13
abundance: NA
v_gene: TRBV7-2
j_gene: TRBJ1-2
CDR3nt: TGTGCCAGCAGCTTACAGATCGAATATGGCTACACCTTC
CDR3aa: CASSLQIEYGYTF

d_gene: TRBD2
len: 17
abundance: NA
v_gene: TRBV29-1
j_gene: TRBJ2-3
CDR3nt: TGCAGCGTTGGGGGGGCCCTACTAGCGGGGGGGCCAGATACGCAGTATTTT
CDR3aa: CSVGGALLAGGPDTQYF

d_gene: TRBD1
len: 14
abundance: few
v_gene: TRBV9
j_gene: TRBJ1-1
CDR3nt: TGTGCCAGCAGCTCCCACAGGGGACTTACTGAAGCTTTCTTT
CDR3aa: CASSSHRGLTEAFF

d_gene: TRBD1
len: 15
abundance: NA
v_gene: TRBV7-2
j_gene: TRBJ2-5
CDR3nt: TGTGCCAGCAGAGCCGGACAGGCGCAGGGAGAGACCCAGTACTTC
CDR3aa: CASRAGQAQGETQYF

d_gene: NA
len: 14
abundance: few
v_gene: TRBV5-6
j_gene: TRBJ2-2
CDR3nt: TGTGCCAGCAGCCCCAGAGGGTTTCCCGGGGAGCTGTTTTTT
CDR3aa: CASSPRGFPGELFF

d_gene: NA
len: 19
abundance: few
v_gene: TRBV21-1
j_gene: TRBJ1-3
CDR3nt: TGTGCCAGCAGCAAAAGGGGTACAAGTAAGGGCCTGGCTGGAAACACCATATATTTT
CDR3aa: CASSKRGTSKGLAGNTIYF

d_gene: NA
len: 14
abundance: few
v_gene: TRBV7-2
j_gene: TRBJ1-5
CDR3nt: TGTGCCAGCAGCTTCTATGAGGGCAATCAGCCCCAGCATTTT
CDR3aa: CASSFYEGNQPQHF

d_gene: TRBD1
len: 15
abundance: NA
v_gene: TRBV18
j_gene: TRBJ1-1
CDR3nt: TGTGCCAGCTCACCAAGACAGGGAAAAAACACTGAAGCTTTCTTT
CDR3aa: CASSPRQGKNTEAFF

d_gene: NA
len: 12
abundance: few
v_gene: TRBV5-1
j_gene: TRBJ2-3
CDR3nt: TGCGCCAGCAGCTTCGACACAGATACGCAGTATTTT
CDR3aa: CASSFDTDTQYF